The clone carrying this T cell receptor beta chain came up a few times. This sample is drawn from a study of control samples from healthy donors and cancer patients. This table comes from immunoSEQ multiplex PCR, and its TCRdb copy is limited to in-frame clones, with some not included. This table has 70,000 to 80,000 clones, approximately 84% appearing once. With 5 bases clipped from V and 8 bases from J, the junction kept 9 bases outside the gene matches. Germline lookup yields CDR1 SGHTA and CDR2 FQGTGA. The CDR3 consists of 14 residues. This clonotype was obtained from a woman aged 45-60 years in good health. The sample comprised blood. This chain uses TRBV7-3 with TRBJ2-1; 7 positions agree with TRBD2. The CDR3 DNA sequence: TGTGCCAGCAGCCCGGGACTACCGGGGGATGAGCAGTTCTTC. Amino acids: CASSPGLPGDEQFF.